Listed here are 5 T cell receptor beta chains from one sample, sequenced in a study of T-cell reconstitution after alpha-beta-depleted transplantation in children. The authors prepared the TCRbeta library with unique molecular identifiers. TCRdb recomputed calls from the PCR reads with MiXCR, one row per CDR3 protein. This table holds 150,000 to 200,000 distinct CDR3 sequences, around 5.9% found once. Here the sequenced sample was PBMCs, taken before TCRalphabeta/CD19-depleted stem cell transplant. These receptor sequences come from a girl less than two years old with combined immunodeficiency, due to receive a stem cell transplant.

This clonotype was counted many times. CDR3 in amino acids: CATSPEGGGSYNEQFF. CDR3 in DNA: TGTGCCACCAGCCCAGAGGGGGGGGGCTCCTACAATGAGCAGTTCTTC. This chain connects TRBV15 to TRBJ2-1, with D possibly TRBD2 on 7 matching bases. The germline V gene encodes CDR1 LNHNV and CDR2 YYDKDF (reference sequence). The CDR3 consists of 16 residues. V was cut by 5 bases and J by 0 bases, with 14 bases left in between.

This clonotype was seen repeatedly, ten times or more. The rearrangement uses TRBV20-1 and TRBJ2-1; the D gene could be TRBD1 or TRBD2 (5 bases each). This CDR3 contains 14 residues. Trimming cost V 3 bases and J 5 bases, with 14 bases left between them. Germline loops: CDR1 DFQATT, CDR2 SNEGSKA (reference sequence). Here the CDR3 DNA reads TGCAGTGCTAGGACGGGACCTTCAAACAATGAGCAGTTCTTC. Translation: CSARTGPSNNEQFF.

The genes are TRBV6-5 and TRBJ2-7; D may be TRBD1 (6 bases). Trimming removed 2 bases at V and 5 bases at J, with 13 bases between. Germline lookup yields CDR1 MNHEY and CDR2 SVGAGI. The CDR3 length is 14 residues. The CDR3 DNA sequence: TGTGCCAGCAGTTACAGCCAGGGGCCGGACGAGCAGTACTTC. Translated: CASSYSQGPDEQYF.

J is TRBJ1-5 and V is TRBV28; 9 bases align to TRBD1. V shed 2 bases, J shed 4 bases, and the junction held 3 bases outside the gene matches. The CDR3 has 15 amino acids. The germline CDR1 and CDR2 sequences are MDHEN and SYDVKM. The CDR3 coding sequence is TGTGCCAGCAGTTTAGTGACAGGGGGAAATCAGCCCCAGCATTTT. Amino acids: CASSLVTGGNQPQHF.

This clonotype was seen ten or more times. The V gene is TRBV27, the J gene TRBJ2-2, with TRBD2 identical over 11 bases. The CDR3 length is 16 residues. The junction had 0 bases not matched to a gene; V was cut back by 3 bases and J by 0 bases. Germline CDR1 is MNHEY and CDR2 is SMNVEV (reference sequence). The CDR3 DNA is TGTGCCAGCAGTTTTAGCGGGGGGGCGAACACCGGGGAGCTGTTTTTT. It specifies CASSFSGGANTGELFF.